This TCR beta chain is drawn from a study of T cells after yellow fever vaccination (dated by TCRdb to about 2019). About the study as a whole: Libraries from fractions with low cell numbers were prepared with the SMART-Seq v4 Ultra Low Input RNA kit. Two healthy male donors, one aged 18 to 30 and one aged 30 to 40 years, made up the cohort. Blood was drawn at multiple timepoints before and after primary and secondary immunization, with bulk PBMC replicates and cell subsets isolated. To follow T-cell clones before and after both primary and booster YFV17D yellow fever vaccination, bulk TCR alpha and beta repertoires underwent longitudinal sequencing. Broader findings and caveats from the paper: Because abundant contaminating clonotypes from the bulk population could be contained in FACS-sorted repertoires, computational filtering was required. The study included only two donors, which limits how far the findings can be generalized. Compared with the primary T-cell response, the secondary T-cell response was weaker but faster, peaking on day 5 rather than day 15. After the booster, most of the clones that had expanded following primary vaccination were detected again (just under 97% of CD4 and roughly 88% of CD8), which suggests that memory was broadly maintained. A small fraction of clonotypes showed up in both the CD4 and CD8 compartments, probably as a result of convergent recombination.

Reading the label with the study, this specimen's treatment or condition is: live attenuated yellow fever vaccine strain. Two biological replicates of bulk PBMCs were collected at each blood-draw timepoint. A standard Ficoll-Paque protocol was used to isolate PBMCs from peripheral blood. RNA was extracted with TriZol from bulk PBMCs, CD4 and CD8 fractions, and dextramer-positive and dextramer-negative fractions. This clonotype was seen a handful of times. There is no known antigen for this receptor. Base qualities are missing; no much larger clone stands one base away. The germline V gene provides CDR1 SGHRS and CDR2 YFSETQ. V is reduced by 4 bases and J by 0 bases, leaving a spacing of 11 bases between them. The CDR3 holds 15 amino acids from the cysteine to the phenylalanine. Left in the record is the CDR3 DNA by itself, 45 bases read in frame from the first base. Synthesis of TCR cDNA relied on 5'RACE template switching, a step that introduced a universal primer site along with unique molecular identifiers. cDNA synthesis was primed from both the TCR alpha and TCR beta constant segments. Two PCR steps were used to amplify libraries, with sample barcodes and sequencing adapters being added in the second step. Sequencing of libraries was performed on Illumina HiSeq 2500 (2x100 bp) or NovaSeq (2x150 bp). On the study's bioinformatics: MIGEC handled demultiplexing of reads and collapsing into UMI consensus sequences, while MiXCR performed V(D)J alignment. Vaccine-responding clonotypes were defined with edgeR using replicate PBMC samples, requiring FDR below 0.01 and a log2 fold change above 5 up to day 15. Each bulk clonotype was labeled CD4 or CD8 based on which sequenced repertoire, CD4 or CD8, contained the clonotype at higher abundance. The public reads were run again by TCRdb, first through fastp at Q25 and then through MiXCR, and only productive beta chains were kept. Rows merge per CDR3 protein into single entries with the most common DNA and genes. TCRdb's processing, not the authors', yielded these V and J calls. This sample has hundreds of thousands of distinct CDR3 sequences in its table, and 8.7% of those were observed once. The top ten clones comprise roughly 18% of the sample.

The clonotype comes from a man aged 18 to 30 who received the YFV17D yellow fever vaccine. Material: PBMCs, obtained on the day of the first yellow fever vaccination. The chain joins TRBV5-1 to TRBJ1-5, and TRBD1 may be the D gene, going by 6 matching bases. The CDR3 amino acid sequence is: CASSLQGHSNQPQHF. At the DNA level, the sequence is TGCGCCAGCAGCCTACAGGGTCATAGCAATCAGCCCCAGCATTTT.